This T cell receptor (beta chain) derives from a study of blood T cell repertoires in COVID-19. Clones were sequenced by immunoSEQ multiplex PCR, and TCRdb holds only the in-frame ones, with some missing. The table records fewer than 350,000 clones, 85% to 90% of them present only once. The CDR3 consists of 13 residues. Per germline, CDR1 SGDLS and CDR2 YYNGEE. V lost 1 base, J lost 8 bases, and 4 bases stayed unmatched. V is TRBV9 and J is TRBJ1-1; 8 positions match TRBD1. This TCR was sampled from a woman aged 30 to 39 with acute COVID-19. Sequenced input: PBMCs or T cells enriched from blood (not recorded which). Written as DNA, the CDR3 is TGTGCCAGCAGCGTATTACGGACAGGGGAAGCTTTCTTT. It yields the protein CASSVLRTGEAFF. Filled out from reference TRBV9 and TRBJ1-1, the complete variable domain reads DSGVTQTPKHLITATGQRVTLRCSPRSGDLSVYWYQQSLDQGLQFLIQYYNGEERAKGNILERFSAQQFPDLHSELNLSSLELGDSALYFCASSVLRTGEAFFGQGTRLTVV.